The sample holds a few counts of the clone carrying this T cell receptor beta chain. V shed 3 bases, J shed 3 bases, and the junction held 6 bases outside the gene matches. CDR3 length: 17 residues. Germline V CDR1 and CDR2: KGHDR, SFDVKD. These data belong to a study of T cells in tumors after PD-1 blockade. At the level of the study: Prior checkpoint blockade, systemic immunosuppressant use, or anti-cancer therapy within 4 weeks excluded patients. A subset received ongoing vismodegib 150 mg daily alongside anti-PD-1 therapy.

The repertoire was sequenced with immunoSEQ multiplex PCR; TCRdb's copy has only in-frame clones and lacks some. This repertoire shows fewer than 55,000 clones, more than 65% found once; its top ten account for approximately 4%. The TCR comes from a human donor with basal cell carcinoma. The sample was PBMCs, taken before anti-PD-1 treatment. The chain couples TRBV24-1 to TRBJ2-3, with 12 bases lining up with TRBD2. The CDR3 nucleotides are TGTGCCACCAGTGATCCTAGCGGGGGGGCAGGAACAGATACGCAGTATTTT. This codes for CATSDPSGGAGTDTQYF.